This T cell receptor beta chain was captured by sequencing in a study of radiotherapy plus CTLA-4 blockade in lung cancer. Study as a whole: Disease control was achieved by about 34% of patients, and objective responses by more than 15%.

Libraries were prepared by immunoSEQ multiplex PCR; TCRdb keeps only in-frame clonotypes and omits some of them. The top ten hold roughly 22% of the sample, which has under 50,000 clones, 70% to 90% seen once. The source is a human donor with non-small cell lung cancer whose response to radiotherapy plus ipilimumab could not be evaluated. Sequencing was performed on peripheral blood, taken from a patient treated with radiotherapy plus ipilimumab.

The CDR3 here is CASSIGASTSTDTQYF. Here the CDR3 DNA reads TGTGCCAGCAGCATAGGGGCTAGCACTAGCACAGATACGCAGTATTTT. The V call is TRBV7-2, the J call TRBJ2-3; D tentatively reads TRBD1 or TRBD2 (5 bases each). The CDR3 loop spans 16 amino acids. V gave up 5 bases and J gave up 0 bases, with 15 bases separating them. The germline CDR1 and CDR2 sequences are SGHTA and FQGNSA.